The 21 T cell receptor beta chains in this list originate from one sample, sequenced in a study of cytomegalovirus exposure and HLA in healthy donors. In the PCR, 60 Vbeta and 13 Jbeta primers were used. Some clones are missing from TCRdb's copy, which holds only in-frame ones; the method was immunoSEQ multiplex PCR. This listing includes approximately 50,000 clones. Specimen: PBMCs. These receptors all stem from a female donor in good health and CMV-seronegative.

V usage is TRBV30 and J usage is TRBJ2-1; TRBD1 might be the D (5 bases). Germline V gives CDR1 GTSNPN, CDR2 SVGIG (reference sequence). The CDR3 sequence is 12 residues long. The V end was cut by 4 bases, the J end by 5 bases, with 9 bases between. The CDR3 nucleotides read TGTGCCTGGAAGGCAGGGCACAATGAGCAGTTCTTC. Amino acids: CAWKAGHNEQFF.

This chain links TRBV6-5 with TRBJ1-5, with a possible D match to TRBD1 (5 bases). CDR1 and CDR2 (germline): MNHEY, SVGAGI. The germline V and J ends were trimmed by 4 bases and 5 bases, with 6 bases remaining between them. CDR3 length: 12 residues. The CDR3 here is CASSSGDQPQHF. DNA of the CDR3: TGTGCCAGCAGTTCGGGGGATCAGCCCCAGCATTTT.

This rearrangement joins TRBV29-1 to TRBJ2-5; 7 nucleotides match TRBD2. Germline CDR1 is SQVTM and CDR2 is ANQGSEA. Trimming at V came to 4 bases and at J to 5 bases, leaving 10 bases not matched to a gene. This CDR3 spans 14 amino acids. The CDR3 loop is CSVAKGGSVETQYF. The CDR3 DNA reads as TGCAGCGTTGCCAAGGGAGGGTCGGTGGAGACCCAGTACTTC.

V and J are TRBV27 and TRBJ2-4; 7 positions agree with TRBD1. This CDR3 has 15 residues. Unmatched junction bases numbered 4, after V lost 5 bases and J lost 0 bases. Germline V gene data show CDR1 as MNHEY and CDR2 as SMNVEV (reference sequence). CDR3 bases: TGTGCCAGCAGTACTACAGGGGAAGCCAAAAACATTCAGTACTTC. Translation gives CASSTTGEAKNIQYF.

As to this clone: Mismatch with germline at one junction end may stem from a read error. This rearrangement joins TRBV7-2 to TRBJ2-7, with D possibly TRBD2 on 5 matching bases. The CDR3 consists of 14 residues. Germline V gene data show CDR1 as SGHTA and CDR2 as FQGNSA. The CDR3 coding sequence is TGTGCCAGCAGCTCGGTGAGGGCCACTCTATCCCTTAACTTC. Translating it yields CASSSVRATLSLNF.

The chain joins TRBV11-3 to TRBJ2-7, with TRBD2 matching 8 bases. This CDR3 is 15 amino acids long. Germline values: CDR1 SGHNT, CDR2 YENEEA. V dropped 1 base and J dropped 4; count of bases not matched to a gene: 6. DNA for the CDR3: TGTGCCAGCAGCTTAGGAGCTAGCGGGTCGTACGAGCAGTACTTC. Translated: CASSLGASGSYEQYF.

This chain joins TRBV15 and TRBJ1-1; no clear D gene. Germline CDR1 LNHNV, CDR2 YYDKDF (reference sequence). V lost 0 bases and J 2 bases, leaving 7 bases between the germline ends. This CDR3 has 14 residues. CDR3 protein: CATSRDLVNTEAFF. In nucleotides, the CDR3 is TGTGCCACCAGCAGAGATCTTGTCAACACTGAAGCTTTCTTT.

The chain couples TRBV13 to TRBJ1-1, with D maybe TRBD1 (5 bases). CDR1 is PRHDT and CDR2 is FYEKMQ in the germline V gene (reference sequence). V was cut by 5 bases and J by 1 base, with 14 bases left in between. This CDR3 has 15 amino acids. CDR3 DNA: TGTGCCAGCAGCGGGCAGGAGGGACCGAACACTGAAGCTTTCTTT. Amino acids: CASSGQEGPNTEAFF.

V usage is TRBV4-1 and J usage is TRBJ2-7; D possibly corresponds to TRBD1 (6 bases). This CDR3 is 15 amino acids long. CDR1 is MGHRA, CDR2 YSYEKL, per germline. The V end lost 4 bases, the J end lost 0 bases, and 13 bases lay between the germline ends. The CDR3 loop is CASSPVGQSSYEQYF. CDR3 coding DNA: TGCGCCAGCAGCCCTGTCGGACAGAGCTCCTACGAGCAGTACTTC.

The CDR3 reads CASSQSPAYEQYF. CDR3 DNA sequence: TGTGCCAGCAGCCAGAGCCCCGCCTACGAGCAGTACTTC. V usage is TRBV4-2 and J usage is TRBJ2-5; the D is unclear. The J call is in doubt because the DNA end fits TRBJ2-7 better. Germline CDR1 LGHNA, CDR2 YNFKEQ. There are 13 residues in the CDR3.

The chain carries TRBV29-1 and TRBJ1-4; D ambiguous. Germline loops: CDR1 SQVTM, CDR2 ANQGSEA. Trimming shortened V by 4 bases and J by 3 bases, and 6 bases separated the two germline ends. The CDR3 runs to 12 residues. The CDR3 loop is CSVARSNEKLFF. In DNA form, the CDR3 reads TGCAGCGTTGCCAGGTCTAATGAAAAACTGTTTTTT.

Here the CDR3 reads CACGTMARELFF. CDR3 bases: TGTGCCTGCGGGACTATGGCCCGGGAGCTGTTTTTT. The chain has TRBV30 and TRBJ2-2; 7 positions match TRBD2. This CDR3 spans 12 amino acids. CDR1 is GTSNPN, CDR2 SVGIG, per germline (reference sequence). V shed 6 bases and J 9 bases; nucleotides not matched to a gene: 7.

The rearrangement uses TRBV9 and TRBJ2-3; D perhaps matches TRBD1 (5 bases). This CDR3 is built from 15 residues. V was trimmed by 4 bases and J by 1 base, leaving 13 bases between them. Germline V CDR1 and CDR2: SGDLS, YYNGEE. The chain's CDR3 is CASSKPGRGTDTQYF. CDR3 coding DNA: TGTGCCAGCAGCAAACCGGGCAGGGGCACAGATACGCAGTATTTT.

The CDR3 protein is CAISPSLEEETQYF. In DNA, the CDR3 is TGTGCCATCAGCCCCAGCTTGGAGGAAGAGACCCAGTACTTC. This chain joins TRBV10-3 and TRBJ2-5, with TRBD2 as a possible D gene (5 bases). Per germline, CDR1 ENHRY and CDR2 SYGVKD. The CDR3 sequence is 14 residues long. V was pared by 6 bases and J by 3 bases, with 14 bases between.

The J gene is TRBJ2-1, the V gene TRBV6-6, with D maybe TRBD1 (6 bases). This CDR3 is 16 amino acids long. CDR1 is MNHNY, CDR2 SVGAGI, per germline (reference sequence). V was pared by 2 bases and J by 5 bases, with 16 bases between. The CDR3 sequence: CASSYGSGHGNNEQFF. Here the CDR3 DNA reads TGTGCCAGCAGTTACGGGTCGGGACACGGCAACAATGAGCAGTTCTTC.

This chain connects TRBV6-1 to TRBJ1-1; D may be TRBD1 (6 bases). This CDR3 region has 13 residues. V was pared by 6 bases and J by 1 base, with 9 bases between. Germline loops: CDR1 MNHNS, CDR2 SASEGT. The DNA for the CDR3 is TGTGCCAGCAGAGTGGGACAGAACACTGAAGCTTTCTTT. As protein: CASRVGQNTEAFF.

The chain combines TRBV5-1 with TRBJ1-2, with TRBD1 as a possible D gene (5 bases). Trimming left V 4 bases short and J 8 bases short, with 18 bases between. The germline V gene encodes CDR1 SGHRS and CDR2 YFSETQ. CDR3 size: 14 residues. Here the CDR3 DNA reads TGCGCCAGCAGCCTCGCCCTGGCAGGGCACGGCTACACCTTC. This sequence encodes CASSLALAGHGYTF.

V is TRBV6-6 and J is TRBJ1-1; 7 bases are shared with TRBD1. CDR3 size: 15 residues. V shed 4 bases and J 4 bases; nucleotides not matched to a gene: 9. Germline values: CDR1 MNHNY, CDR2 SVGAGI (reference sequence). CDR3 DNA sequence: TGTGCCAGCAGTTCCTGGACAGGAGGTCCCACTGAAGCTTTCTTT. Translation: CASSSWTGGPTEAFF.

The chain uses TRBV19 and TRBJ1-2; TRBD1 is a possible D gene (6 bases). Germline V gives CDR1 LNHDA, CDR2 SQIVND (reference sequence). The V end lost 4 bases, the J end lost 8 bases, and 11 bases lay between the germline ends. CDR3 length: 12 amino acids. DNA of the CDR3: TGTGCCAGTAGTAAGCTAGGACAGGGCTACACCTTC. Protein product: CASSKLGQGYTF.

This chain links TRBV5-1 with TRBJ2-7, with 7 bases identical to TRBD2. Looked up from germline, CDR1 is SGHRS and CDR2 is YFSETQ. The CDR3 contains 13 residues. V lost 5 bases, J lost 4 bases, and 6 bases stayed unmatched. CDR3 in amino acids: CASRGEGKYEQYF. CDR3 bases: TGCGCCAGCAGGGGGGAGGGTAAATACGAGCAGTACTTC.

The chain links TRBV7-9 to TRBJ1-3; no reliable D call. Deletions cut 4 bases from V and 0 bases from J, with 10 bases between. Germline V lookup: CDR1 SEHNR, CDR2 FQNEAQ (reference sequence). This CDR3 region has 15 residues. This CDR3 reads CASSSSVLSGNTIYF. The CDR3 nucleotides are TGTGCCAGCAGCTCCTCCGTACTCTCTGGAAACACCATATATTTT. The entire variable domain, with the rest obtained from reference TRBV7-9 and TRBJ1-3, is as follows: DTGVSQNPRHKITKRGQNVTFRCDPISEHNRLYWYRQTLGQGPEFLTYFQNEAQLEKSRLLSDRFSAERPKGSFSTLEIQRTEQGDSAMYLCASSSSVLSGNTIYFGEGSWLTVV.